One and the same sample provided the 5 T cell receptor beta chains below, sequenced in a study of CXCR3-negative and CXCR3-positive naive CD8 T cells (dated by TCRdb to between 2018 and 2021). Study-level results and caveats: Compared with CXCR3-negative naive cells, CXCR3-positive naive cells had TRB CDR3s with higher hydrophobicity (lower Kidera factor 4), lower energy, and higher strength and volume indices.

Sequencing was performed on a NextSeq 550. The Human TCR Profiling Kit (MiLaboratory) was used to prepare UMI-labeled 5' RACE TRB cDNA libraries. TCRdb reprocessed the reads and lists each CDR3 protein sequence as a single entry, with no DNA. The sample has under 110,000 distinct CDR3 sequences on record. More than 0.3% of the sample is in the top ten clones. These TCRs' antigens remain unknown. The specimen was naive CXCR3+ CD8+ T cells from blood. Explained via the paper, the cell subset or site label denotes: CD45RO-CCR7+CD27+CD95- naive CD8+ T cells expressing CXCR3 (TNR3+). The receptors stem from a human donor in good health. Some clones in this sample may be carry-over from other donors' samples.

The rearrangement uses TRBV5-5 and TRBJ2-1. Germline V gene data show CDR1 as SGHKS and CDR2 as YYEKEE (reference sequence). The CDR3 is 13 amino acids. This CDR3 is CASSFADYNEQFF.

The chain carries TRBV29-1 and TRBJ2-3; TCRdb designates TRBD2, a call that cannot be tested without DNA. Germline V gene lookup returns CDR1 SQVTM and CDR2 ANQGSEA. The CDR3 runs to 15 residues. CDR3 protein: CSVQLAGVEDVTQYF.

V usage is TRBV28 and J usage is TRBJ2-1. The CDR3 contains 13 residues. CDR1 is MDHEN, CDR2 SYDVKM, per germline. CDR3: CASSLTNYNEQFF.

CDR3 protein: CASSYSPGTNEKLFF. J is TRBJ1-4 and V is TRBV6-6; without DNA, the TCRdb call of TRBD1 cannot be checked. Germline loops: CDR1 MNHNY, CDR2 SVGAGI (reference sequence). The CDR3 is 15 residues long.

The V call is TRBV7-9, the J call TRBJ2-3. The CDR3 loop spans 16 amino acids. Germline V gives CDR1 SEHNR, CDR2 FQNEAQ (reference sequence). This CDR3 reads CASSLPTTPSTDTQYF.